This is a list of T cell receptor beta chains from one sample in a study of vaccination and CD4 T cells after COVID-19. In TCRdb, the PCR reads were re-called with MiXCR into one record per CDR3 protein. Of around 10,000 distinct CDR3 sequences listed, over 65% are singletons. Antigens of these TCRs are unknown. Sequencing was done on a sample of CD4+ T cells from blood, cultured in vitro. All receptors derive from a human donor who had recovered from COVID-19. Both conserved end residues are part of each CDR3. The D gene is left open where the match is weak.

d_gene: TRBD1; j_gene: TRBJ1-1; v_gene: TRBV7-8; CDR3aa: CASSLQSTGGRTEAFF
d_gene: TRBD2; j_gene: TRBJ2-3; v_gene: TRBV7-9; CDR3aa: CASSSLAGGGFPNTQYF
d_gene: .; j_gene: TRBJ1-5; v_gene: TRBV24-1; CDR3aa: CATSSGPPNQPQHF
d_gene: .; j_gene: TRBJ1-2; v_gene: TRBV12-3/TRBV12-4; CDR3aa: CASSQNQSRGPKVGYTF
d_gene: .; j_gene: TRBJ2-2; v_gene: TRBV20-1; CDR3aa: CSALGGRNTGELFF
d_gene: .; j_gene: TRBJ2-7; v_gene: TRBV20-1; CDR3aa: CSARRGHEQYF
d_gene: .; j_gene: TRBJ2-3; v_gene: TRBV7-2; CDR3aa: CASSLGPGGTDTQYF
d_gene: TRBD1; j_gene: TRBJ1-2; v_gene: TRBV6-1; CDR3aa: CASIEQGANYGYTF
d_gene: .; j_gene: TRBJ2-1; v_gene: TRBV20-1; CDR3aa: CSARLHSAMGYNEQFF
d_gene: .; j_gene: TRBJ1-2; v_gene: TRBV7-9; CDR3aa: CASSLKMGGYTF
d_gene: .; j_gene: TRBJ1-1; v_gene: TRBV6-5; CDR3aa: CASSWNTEAFF
d_gene: .; j_gene: TRBJ1-1; v_gene: TRBV28; CDR3aa: CASSLSPGRGTEAFF
d_gene: .; j_gene: TRBJ1-2; v_gene: TRBV20-1; CDR3aa: CSAHPVRGSSLNYGYTF
d_gene: TRBD1; j_gene: TRBJ1-1; v_gene: TRBV3-1; CDR3aa: CASSQSPASRTGSLGAFF
d_gene: .; j_gene: TRBJ2-6; v_gene: TRBV6-1; CDR3aa: CASSLQFLSGANVLTF
d_gene: TRBD1; j_gene: TRBJ1-1; v_gene: TRBV11-1; CDR3aa: CASAQGRNTEAFF
d_gene: .; j_gene: TRBJ1-5; v_gene: TRBV6-5; CDR3aa: CASSWGKGNQPQHF
d_gene: .; j_gene: TRBJ1-4; v_gene: TRBV15; CDR3aa: CATSRDSKKLFF
d_gene: TRBD2; j_gene: TRBJ2-1; v_gene: TRBV24-1; CDR3aa: CATSDHPGAGGQSSYNEQFF
d_gene: TRBD1; j_gene: TRBJ2-3; v_gene: TRBV20-1; CDR3aa: CSAQGQGRDTQYF
d_gene: .; j_gene: TRBJ2-2; v_gene: TRBV7-3; CDR3aa: CASSRALSGGELFF
d_gene: TRBD1; j_gene: TRBJ2-2; v_gene: TRBV2; CDR3aa: CASSTTGGTGELFF
d_gene: .; j_gene: TRBJ2-3; v_gene: TRBV21-1; CDR3aa: CASSKWGWRDYTDTQYF
d_gene: .; j_gene: TRBJ1-5; v_gene: TRBV30; CDR3aa: CAWSGGVNQPQHF
d_gene: .; j_gene: TRBJ1-1; v_gene: TRBV12-3/TRBV12-4; CDR3aa: CASSPGRLNTEAFF
d_gene: .; j_gene: TRBJ1-4; v_gene: TRBV6-5; CDR3aa: CASSSTNEKLFF
d_gene: TRBD1; j_gene: TRBJ1-5; v_gene: TRBV7-9; CDR3aa: CASSSRGSNQPQHF
d_gene: .; j_gene: TRBJ1-2; v_gene: TRBV4-3; CDR3aa: CASSQVRIGLTINYGYTF
d_gene: .; j_gene: TRBJ2-3; v_gene: TRBV7-9; CDR3aa: CASSPSGGAHGGQYF
d_gene: .; j_gene: TRBJ2-1; v_gene: TRBV27; CDR3aa: CASSLGGASYNEQFF
d_gene: TRBD2; j_gene: TRBJ2-7; v_gene: TRBV10-3; CDR3aa: CATRGGGDEQYF
d_gene: .; j_gene: TRBJ2-5; v_gene: TRBV6-2/TRBV6-3; CDR3aa: CASSHPQGEPQETQYF
d_gene: .; j_gene: TRBJ1-6; v_gene: TRBV5-1; CDR3aa: CASSGGRPEYSPLHF
d_gene: .; j_gene: TRBJ1-6; v_gene: TRBV6-5; CDR3aa: CASSYSRGPGSPLHF
d_gene: .; j_gene: TRBJ1-5; v_gene: TRBV19; CDR3aa: CASSSVNQPQHF
d_gene: TRBD1; j_gene: TRBJ2-3; v_gene: TRBV24-1; CDR3aa: CATSDYDRGQADTQYF